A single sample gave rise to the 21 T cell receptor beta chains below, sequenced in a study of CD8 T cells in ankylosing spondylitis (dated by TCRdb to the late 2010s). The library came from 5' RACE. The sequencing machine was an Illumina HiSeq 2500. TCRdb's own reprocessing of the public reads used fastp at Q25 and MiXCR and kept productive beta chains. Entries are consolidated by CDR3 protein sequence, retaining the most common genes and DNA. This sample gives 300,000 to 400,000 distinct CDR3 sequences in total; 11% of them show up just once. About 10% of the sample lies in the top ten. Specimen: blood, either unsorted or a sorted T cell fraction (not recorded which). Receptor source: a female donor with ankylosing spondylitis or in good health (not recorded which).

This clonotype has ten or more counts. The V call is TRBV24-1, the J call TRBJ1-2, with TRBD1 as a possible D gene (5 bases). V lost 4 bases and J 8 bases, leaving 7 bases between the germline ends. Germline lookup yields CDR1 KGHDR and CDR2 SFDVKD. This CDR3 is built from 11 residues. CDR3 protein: CATSDRVGYTF. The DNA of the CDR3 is TGTGCCACCAGTGACAGGGTCGGCTACACCTTC.

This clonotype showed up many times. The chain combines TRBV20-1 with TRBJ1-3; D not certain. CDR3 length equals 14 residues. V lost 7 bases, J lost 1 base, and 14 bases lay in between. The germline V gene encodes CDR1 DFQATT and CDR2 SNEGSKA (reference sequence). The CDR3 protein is CSVFTRVSGNTIYF. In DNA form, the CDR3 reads TGCAGTGTTTTCACTCGGGTTTCTGGAAACACCATATATTTT.

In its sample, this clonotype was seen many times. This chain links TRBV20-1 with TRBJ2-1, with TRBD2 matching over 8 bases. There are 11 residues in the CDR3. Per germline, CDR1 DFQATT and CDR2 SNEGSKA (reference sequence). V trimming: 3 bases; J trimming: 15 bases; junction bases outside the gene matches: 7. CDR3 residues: CSASWGLGRFF. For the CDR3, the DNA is TGCAGTGCTAGTTGGGGACTAGGACGGTTCTTC.

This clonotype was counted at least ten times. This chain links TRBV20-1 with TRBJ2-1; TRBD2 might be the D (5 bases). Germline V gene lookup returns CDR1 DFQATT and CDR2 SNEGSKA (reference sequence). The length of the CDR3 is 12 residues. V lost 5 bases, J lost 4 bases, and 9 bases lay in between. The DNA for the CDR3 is TGCAGTGCTGGAGGACTGTACAATGAGCAGTTCTTC. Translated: CSAGGLYNEQFF.

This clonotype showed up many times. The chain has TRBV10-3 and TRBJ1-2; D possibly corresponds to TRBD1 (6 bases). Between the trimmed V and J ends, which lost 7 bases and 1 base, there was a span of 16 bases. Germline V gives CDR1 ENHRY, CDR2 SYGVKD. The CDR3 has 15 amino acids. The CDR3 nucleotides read TGTGCCATCACCCCAGGACAGAGGAATAACTATGGCTACACCTTC. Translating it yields CAITPGQRNNYGYTF.

The CDR3 DNA reads as TGTGCCACCAGTGACCTTAAAGCGGGAGAAGTGAACAATGAGCAGTTCTTC. It translates to CATSDLKAGEVNNEQFF. J is TRBJ2-1 and V is TRBV24-1, with TRBD2 identical over 8 bases. The V and J ends lost 4 bases and 5 bases, in that order; junction bases with no gene match: 12. From germline, CDR1 is KGHDR and CDR2 SFDVKD. The CDR3 runs to 17 residues.

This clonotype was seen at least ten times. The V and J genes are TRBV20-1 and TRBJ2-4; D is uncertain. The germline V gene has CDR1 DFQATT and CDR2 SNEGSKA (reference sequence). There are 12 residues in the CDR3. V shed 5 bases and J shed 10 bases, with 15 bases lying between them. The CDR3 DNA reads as TGCAGTGCTTTACCGTCGGGTGGTATTCAGTACTTC. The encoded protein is CSALPSGGIQYF.

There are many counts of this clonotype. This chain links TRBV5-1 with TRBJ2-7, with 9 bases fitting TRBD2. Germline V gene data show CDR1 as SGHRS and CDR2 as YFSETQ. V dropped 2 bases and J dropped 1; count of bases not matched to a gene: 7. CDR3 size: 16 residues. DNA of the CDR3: TGCGCCAGCAGCTTCTCCCTAGCGGGGCAATCCTACGAGCAGTACTTC. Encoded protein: CASSFSLAGQSYEQYF.

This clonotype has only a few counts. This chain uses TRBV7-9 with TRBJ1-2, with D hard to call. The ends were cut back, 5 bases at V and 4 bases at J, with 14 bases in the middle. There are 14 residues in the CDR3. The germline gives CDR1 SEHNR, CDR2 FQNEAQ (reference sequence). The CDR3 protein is CASSLSGRTYGYTF. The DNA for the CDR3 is TGTGCCAGCAGCCTCAGCGGACGGACCTATGGCTACACCTTC. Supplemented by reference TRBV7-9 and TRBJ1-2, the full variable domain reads DTGVSQNPRHKITKRGQNVTFRCDPISEHNRLYWYRQTLGQGPEFLTYFQNEAQLEKSRLLSDRFSAERPKGSFSTLEIQRTEQGDSAMYLCASSLSGRTYGYTFGSGTRLTVV.

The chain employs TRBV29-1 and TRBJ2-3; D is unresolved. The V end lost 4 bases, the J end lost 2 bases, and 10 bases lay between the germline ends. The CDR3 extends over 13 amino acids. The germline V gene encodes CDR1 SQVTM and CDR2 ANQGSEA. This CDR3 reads CSVVVVFTDTQYF. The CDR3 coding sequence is TGCAGCGTTGTGGTCGTCTTCACAGATACGCAGTATTTT.

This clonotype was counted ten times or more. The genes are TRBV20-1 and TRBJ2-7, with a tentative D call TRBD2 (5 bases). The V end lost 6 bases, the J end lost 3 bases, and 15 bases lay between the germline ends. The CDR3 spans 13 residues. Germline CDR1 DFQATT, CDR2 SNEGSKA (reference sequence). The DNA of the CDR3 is TGCAGTGCCACCGCCGGGATAAACTACGAGCAGTACTTC. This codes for CSATAGINYEQYF.

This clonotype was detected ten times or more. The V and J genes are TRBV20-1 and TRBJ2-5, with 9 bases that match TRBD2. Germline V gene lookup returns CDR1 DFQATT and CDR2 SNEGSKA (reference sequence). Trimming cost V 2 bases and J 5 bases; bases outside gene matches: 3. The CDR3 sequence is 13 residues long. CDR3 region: CSARSAGGETQYF. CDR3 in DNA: TGCAGTGCTAGATCAGCGGGAGGTGAGACCCAGTACTTC.

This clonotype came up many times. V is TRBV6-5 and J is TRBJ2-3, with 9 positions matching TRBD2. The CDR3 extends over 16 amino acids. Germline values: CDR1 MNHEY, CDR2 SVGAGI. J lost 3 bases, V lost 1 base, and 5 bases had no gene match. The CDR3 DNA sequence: TGTGCCAGCAGTTACTTAGCCAGCGGGGGGACAGATACGCAGTATTTT. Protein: CASSYLASGGTDTQYF.

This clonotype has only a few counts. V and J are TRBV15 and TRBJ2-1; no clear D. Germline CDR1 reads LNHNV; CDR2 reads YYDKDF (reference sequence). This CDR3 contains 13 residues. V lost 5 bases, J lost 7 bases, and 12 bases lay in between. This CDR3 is CATSGIDTNEQFF. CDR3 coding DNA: TGTGCCACCAGCGGAATAGACACTAATGAGCAGTTCTTC. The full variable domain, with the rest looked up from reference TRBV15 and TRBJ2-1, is DAMVIQNPRYQVTQFGKPVTLSCSQTLNHNVMYWYQQKSSQAPKLLFHYYDKDFNNEADTPDNFQSRRPNTSFCFLDIRSPGLGDTAMYLCATSGIDTNEQFFGPGTRLTVL.

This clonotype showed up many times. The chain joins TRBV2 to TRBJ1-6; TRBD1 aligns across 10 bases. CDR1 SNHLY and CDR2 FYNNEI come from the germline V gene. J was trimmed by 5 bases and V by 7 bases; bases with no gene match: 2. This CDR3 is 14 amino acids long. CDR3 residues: CASTGQGDNSPLHF. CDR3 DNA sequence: TGTGCCAGCACCGGACAGGGGGATAATTCACCCCTCCACTTT.

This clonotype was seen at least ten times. CDR3 in amino acids: CAWSTQEWYQPQHF. In nucleotides, the CDR3 is TGTGCCTGGAGTACCCAGGAATGGTATCAGCCCCAGCATTTT. The chain recombines TRBV30 with TRBJ1-5; D is unclear. CDR1 and CDR2 from the germline V gene are GTSNPN and SVGIG (reference sequence). Deletions cut 2 bases from V and 5 bases from J, with 13 bases between. CDR3 size: 14 residues.

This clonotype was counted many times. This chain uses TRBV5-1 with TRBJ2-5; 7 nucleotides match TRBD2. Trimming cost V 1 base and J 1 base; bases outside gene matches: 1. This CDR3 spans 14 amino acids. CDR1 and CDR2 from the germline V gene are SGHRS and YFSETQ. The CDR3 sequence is CASSLTSAQETQYF. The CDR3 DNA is TGCGCCAGCAGCTTGACTAGCGCCCAAGAGACCCAGTACTTC.

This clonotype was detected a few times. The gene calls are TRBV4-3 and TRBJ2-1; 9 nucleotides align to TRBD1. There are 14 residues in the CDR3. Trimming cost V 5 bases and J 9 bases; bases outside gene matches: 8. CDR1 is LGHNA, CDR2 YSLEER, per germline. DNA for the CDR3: TGCGCCAGCAGCGCTGGGGGACAGGGTCGTGAGCAGTTCTTC. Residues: CASSAGGQGREQFF.

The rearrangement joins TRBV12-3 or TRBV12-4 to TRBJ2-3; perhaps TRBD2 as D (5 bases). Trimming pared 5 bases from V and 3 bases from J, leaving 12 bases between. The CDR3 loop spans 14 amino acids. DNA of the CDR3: TGTGCCAGCAGTCTTATTCAGCGGACAGATACGCAGTATTTT. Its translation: CASSLIQRTDTQYF.

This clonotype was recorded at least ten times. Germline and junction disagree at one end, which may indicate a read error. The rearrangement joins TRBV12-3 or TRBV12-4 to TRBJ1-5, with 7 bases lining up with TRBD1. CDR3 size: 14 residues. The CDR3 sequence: CASRSGTGNQPQHF. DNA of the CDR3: TGTGCGAGCAGATCTGGGACAGGCAATCAGCCCCAGCATTTT.

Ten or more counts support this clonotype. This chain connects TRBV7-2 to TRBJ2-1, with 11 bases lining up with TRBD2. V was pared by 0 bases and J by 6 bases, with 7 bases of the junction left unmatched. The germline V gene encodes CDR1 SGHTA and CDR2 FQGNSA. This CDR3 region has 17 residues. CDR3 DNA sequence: TGTGCCAGCAGCTTAGCGCTCAGGCTAGCGGGAGGCAATGAGCAGTTCTTC. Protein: CASSLALRLAGGNEQFF.